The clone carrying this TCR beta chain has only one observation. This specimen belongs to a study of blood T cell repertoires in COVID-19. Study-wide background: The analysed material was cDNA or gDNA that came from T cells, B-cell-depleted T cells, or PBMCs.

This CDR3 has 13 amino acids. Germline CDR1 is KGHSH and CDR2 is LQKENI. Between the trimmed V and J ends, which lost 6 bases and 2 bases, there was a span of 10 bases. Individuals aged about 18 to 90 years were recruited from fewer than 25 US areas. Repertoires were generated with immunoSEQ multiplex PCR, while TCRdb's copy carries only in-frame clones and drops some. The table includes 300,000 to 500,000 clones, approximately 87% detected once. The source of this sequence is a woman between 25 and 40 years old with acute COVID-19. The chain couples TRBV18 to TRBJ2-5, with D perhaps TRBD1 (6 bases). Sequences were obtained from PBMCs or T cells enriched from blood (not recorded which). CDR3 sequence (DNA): TGTGCCAGCTCCTCGGACAGTCAAGAGACCCAGTACTTC. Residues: CASSSDSQETQYF. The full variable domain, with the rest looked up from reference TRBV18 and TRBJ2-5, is NAGVMQNPRHLVRRRGQEARLRCSPMKGHSHVYWYRQLPEEGLKFMVYLQKENIIDESGMPKERFSAEFPKEGPSILRIQQVVRGDSAAYFCASSSDSQETQYFGPGTRLLVL.